A selection of T cell receptor beta chains follows, all from one sample in a study of cytomegalovirus exposure and HLA in healthy donors. Clones were read by immunoSEQ multiplex PCR, and TCRdb kept only the in-frame ones, dropping some. This table has some 200,000 clones, 82% appearing once. Sample: PBMCs. The receptors derive from a woman aged 40 to 55 in good health and CMV-seronegative. Both conserved end residues are part of each CDR3. The order of the fields is J gene, D gene, V gene, clone size, CDR3 protein, CDR3 DNA. D genes are given only for firm matches. Size tells how often a clone was seen (once, few, many) or the class of an expanded clone, and some rows leave it out.

j_call: TRBJ2-2
d_call: TRBD2
v_call: TRBV9
clone_size: once
cdr3_aa: CASSGTRAGELFF
cdr3_nt: TGTGCCAGTAGCGGGACCAGGGCCGGGGAGCTGTTTTTT

j_call: TRBJ2-1
d_call: TRBD2
v_call: TRBV28
clone_size: few
cdr3_aa: CASSPPSGSSYNEQFF
cdr3_nt: TGTGCCAGCAGCCCTCCTAGCGGGAGCTCCTACAATGAGCAGTTCTTC

j_call: TRBJ1-3
d_call: .
v_call: TRBV29-1
clone_size: once
cdr3_aa: CSVGSRDPGNTIYF
cdr3_nt: TGCAGCGTGGGGAGTAGGGATCCTGGAAACACCATATATTTT

j_call: TRBJ1-2
d_call: TRBD1
v_call: TRBV5-1
clone_size: .
cdr3_aa: CASSLTTGQGIDGYTF
cdr3_nt: TGCGCCAGCAGCTTGACCACGGGACAGGGGATCGATGGCTACACCTTC

j_call: TRBJ1-1
d_call: .
v_call: TRBV5-1
clone_size: .
cdr3_aa: CASSRNREGTEAFF
cdr3_nt: TGCGCCAGCAGCCGCAACAGGGAAGGAACTGAAGCTTTCTTT

j_call: TRBJ1-2
d_call: TRBD1
v_call: TRBV28
clone_size: .
cdr3_aa: CASSFRDSFYGYTF
cdr3_nt: TGTGCCAGCAGTTTCCGGGACAGCTTCTATGGCTACACCTTC

j_call: TRBJ1-1
d_call: .
v_call: TRBV19
clone_size: .
cdr3_aa: CASLGDSFAEAFF
cdr3_nt: TGTGCCAGTTTAGGCGATAGCTTCGCTGAAGCTTTCTTT

j_call: TRBJ2-1
d_call: TRBD2
v_call: TRBV6-6
clone_size: few
cdr3_aa: CASSQTGTSGRNEQFF
cdr3_nt: TGTGCCAGCAGTCAGACAGGGACTAGCGGGCGCAATGAGCAGTTCTTC

j_call: TRBJ2-1
d_call: .
v_call: TRBV4-2
clone_size: .
cdr3_aa: CASSRGSGTGASYNEQFF
cdr3_nt: TGTGCCAGCAGCCGGGGATCGGGCACGGGAGCTTCTTACAATGAGCAGTTCTTC

j_call: TRBJ2-7
d_call: .
v_call: TRBV27
clone_size: .
cdr3_aa: CASSNTPSSYEQYF
cdr3_nt: TGTGCCAGCAGTAATACTCCTAGCTCCTACGAGCAGTACTTC

j_call: TRBJ2-5
d_call: TRBD2
v_call: TRBV4-1
clone_size: .
cdr3_aa: CASSPRTSGRMSQETQYF
cdr3_nt: TGCGCCAGCAGCCCCCGGACTAGCGGGAGGATGTCGCAAGAGACCCAGTACTTC

j_call: TRBJ1-1
d_call: .
v_call: TRBV18
clone_size: .
cdr3_aa: CASSPSMNTEAFF
cdr3_nt: TGTGCCAGCTCACCCAGTATGAACACTGAAGCTTTCTTT

j_call: TRBJ2-7
d_call: TRBD2
v_call: TRBV30
clone_size: .
cdr3_aa: CAWSGLAGFHEQYF
cdr3_nt: TGTGCCTGGAGCGGACTAGCGGGATTTCACGAGCAGTACTTC

j_call: TRBJ2-5
d_call: TRBD2
v_call: TRBV19
clone_size: .
cdr3_aa: CASSITGGLRGETQYF
cdr3_nt: TGTGCCAGTAGTATTACGGGGGGGCTTAGGGGGGAGACCCAGTACTTC

j_call: TRBJ2-3
d_call: .
v_call: TRBV2
clone_size: .
cdr3_aa: CASRWDGSGGTDTQYF
cdr3_nt: TGTGCCAGCAGGTGGGACGGCTCGGGGGGCACAGATACGCAGTATTTT

j_call: TRBJ1-3
d_call: TRBD1
v_call: TRBV19
clone_size: .
cdr3_aa: CATRGFRDSDIPIGNTIYF
cdr3_nt: TGTGCCACTCGCGGATTCCGGGACAGCGATATCCCGATTGGAAACACCATATATTTT

j_call: TRBJ1-2
d_call: .
v_call: TRBV5-1
clone_size: .
cdr3_aa: CASSWDTNYGYTF
cdr3_nt: TGCGCCAGCAGCTGGGACACGAACTATGGCTACACCTTC

j_call: TRBJ1-1
d_call: TRBD1
v_call: TRBV19
clone_size: few
cdr3_aa: CASRGTGGNTEAFF
cdr3_nt: TGTGCCAGTAGAGGGACAGGGGGGAACACTGAAGCTTTCTTT

j_call: TRBJ2-2
d_call: TRBD1
v_call: TRBV5-1
clone_size: .
cdr3_aa: CASSPKGTGGYGELFF
cdr3_nt: TGCGCCAGCTCTCCTAAGGGGACAGGGGGATACGGGGAGCTGTTTTTT

j_call: TRBJ2-5
d_call: .
v_call: TRBV27
clone_size: .
cdr3_aa: CASSWDGSGQETQYF
cdr3_nt: TGTGCCAGCAGTTGGGACGGGAGTGGTCAAGAGACCCAGTACTTC